This TCR beta chain was sequenced in a study of OX40 agonist ivuxolimab in advanced cancers. V was clipped by 0 bases and J by 4 bases; unmatched bases: 6. The CDR3 runs 15 residues. Germline loops: CDR1 MNHEY, CDR2 SVGAGI. Profiled with immunoSEQ multiplex PCR; TCRdb holds only in-frame clones, not every one. The data hold 45,000 to 55,000 clones, with about 85% observed a single time. The sample here was CD4+ or CD8+ T cells sorted from blood, taken in a trial of the OX40 agonist ivuxolimab. The sequence came from an adult with an advanced solid tumor such as melanoma, head and neck, liver or kidney cancer. The V and J genes are TRBV6-5 and TRBJ2-7; 7 bases fit TRBD1. The CDR3 sequence is CASSYSGQPRYEQYF. Written as DNA, the CDR3 is TGTGCCAGCAGTTACTCGGGACAGCCTCGGTACGAGCAGTACTTC.